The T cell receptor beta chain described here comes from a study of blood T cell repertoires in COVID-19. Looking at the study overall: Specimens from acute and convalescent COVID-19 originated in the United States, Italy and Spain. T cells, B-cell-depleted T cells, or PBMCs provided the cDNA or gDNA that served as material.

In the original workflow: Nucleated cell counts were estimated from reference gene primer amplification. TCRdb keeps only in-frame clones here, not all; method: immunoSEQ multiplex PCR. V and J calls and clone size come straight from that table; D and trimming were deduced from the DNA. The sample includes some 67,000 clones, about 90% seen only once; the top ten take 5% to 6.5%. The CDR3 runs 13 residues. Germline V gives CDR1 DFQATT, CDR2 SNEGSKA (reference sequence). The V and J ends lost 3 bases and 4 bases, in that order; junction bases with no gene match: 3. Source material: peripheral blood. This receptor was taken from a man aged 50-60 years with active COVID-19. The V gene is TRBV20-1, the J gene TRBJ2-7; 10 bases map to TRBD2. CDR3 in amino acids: CSASPSGRYEQYF. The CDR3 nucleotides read TGCAGTGCTAGTCCTAGCGGGAGATACGAGCAGTACTTC.